The T cell receptor beta chain under discussion was sequenced for a study of T cell responses to AZD1222 COVID-19 vaccine. Study-level results: Donors were largely white British and mainly female; clonal diversity was possibly underestimated. Epitopes outside B.1.351 and B.1.1.7 mutated regions reportedly drew nearly half of spike TCRs. None of the repertoires were sampled until the peak T cell response had passed. Mapped onto spike, vaccine-associated CD4 TCRs spanned it and were dominant at 160-218 and 743-854.

Some clones are missing from TCRdb's copy, which holds only in-frame ones; the method was immunoSEQ multiplex PCR. The data hold 90,000 to 120,000 clones, with about 86% observed a single time. On this clone: Its antigen is unidentified.

The CDR3 is 13 amino acids. Trimming removed 1 base from V and 4 bases from J, with 7 bases in between. Germline CDR1 LNHDA, CDR2 SQIVND (reference sequence). The material was peripheral blood, obtained on day 0 of AZD1222 vaccination. The chain recombines TRBV19 with TRBJ1-1, with TRBD1 as a possible D gene (6 bases). The clonotype comes from an adult in good health. CDR3 sequence reads: CASSIVGGTEAFF. The CDR3 DNA follows: TGTGCCAGTAGTATAGTAGGGGGCACTGAAGCTTTCTTT.